This TCR beta chain comes out of a study of blood T cell repertoires in COVID-19. Overall study context: Sites in the United States, Italy and Spain provided acute and convalescent COVID-19 samples. PBMCs, B-cell-depleted T cells, or T cells were the source of the cDNA or gDNA that made up the material.

Germline V gives CDR1 SGHNT, CDR2 YYREEE (reference sequence). Trimming removed 0 bases from V and 4 bases from J, with 10 bases in between. CDR3 length equals 14 residues. Authors' data handling: The assay estimated nucleated cells by amplifying reference gene primers. The data were produced by immunoSEQ multiplex PCR, yet TCRdb's version contains in-frame clones alone and is incomplete. That table gives V, J and clone size, and the DNA gave D and trimming. The sample shows roughly 160,000 clones, 85% to 95% of them seen only once. The clonotype comes from a man aged 50 to 60 with acute or convalescent COVID-19. Sample: peripheral blood. V is TRBV5-4 and J is TRBJ1-2, with D tentatively TRBD1 (5 bases). This CDR3 reads CASSLAQGPYGYTF. Written as DNA, the CDR3 is TGTGCCAGCAGCTTGGCTCAGGGTCCCTATGGCTACACCTTC. The full variable domain, rest sourced from reference TRBV5-4 and TRBJ1-2, is ETGVTQSPTHLIKTRGQQVTLRCSSQSGHNTVSWYQQALGQGPQFIFQYYREEENGRGNFPPRFSGLQFPNYSSELNVNALELDDSALYLCASSLAQGPYGYTFGSGTRLTVV.